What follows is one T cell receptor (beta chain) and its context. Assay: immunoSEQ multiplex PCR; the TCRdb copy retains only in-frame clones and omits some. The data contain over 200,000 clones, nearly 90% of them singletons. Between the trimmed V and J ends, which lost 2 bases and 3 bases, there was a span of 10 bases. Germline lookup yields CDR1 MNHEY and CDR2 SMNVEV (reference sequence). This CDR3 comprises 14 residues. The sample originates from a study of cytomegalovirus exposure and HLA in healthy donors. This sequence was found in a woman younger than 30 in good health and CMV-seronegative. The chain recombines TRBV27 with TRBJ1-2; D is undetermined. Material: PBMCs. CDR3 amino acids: CASSLSGWDYGYTF. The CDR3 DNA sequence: TGTGCCAGCAGTTTAAGCGGTTGGGACTATGGCTACACCTTC.